This entry lists 19 T cell receptor beta chains sequenced from one sample in a study of technical replicates of blood from a few donors. Some clones are missing from TCRdb's copy, which holds only in-frame ones; the method was immunoSEQ multiplex PCR. The sample holds roughly 70,000 clones; around nine tenths are singletons and the top ten take roughly 0.39%. Sequencing input: T cells isolated from PBMCs. Receptors were obtained from a human donor in good health.

This chain joins TRBV29-1 and TRBJ2-3; tentatively, D is TRBD1 (5 bases). CDR1 and CDR2 from the germline V gene are SQVTM and ANQGSEA. Trimming pared 6 bases from V and 2 bases from J, leaving 18 bases between. The CDR3 length is 15 residues. The CDR3 is CSVVSGATPTDTQYF. The CDR3 DNA reads as TGCAGCGTAGTTAGTGGGGCGACTCCCACAGATACGCAGTATTTT.

The chain links TRBV11-3 to TRBJ2-1; possibly TRBD2 for D (5 bases). The V end was cut by 6 bases, the J end by 6 bases, with 12 bases between. CDR1 and CDR2 from the germline V gene are SGHNT and YENEEA. The length of the CDR3 is 13 residues. The CDR3 DNA follows: TGTGCCAGCAGTACTGACTATTTCAATGAGCAGTTCTTC. Protein: CASSTDYFNEQFF.

The V gene is TRBV5-1, the J gene TRBJ2-1, with 7 bases matching TRBD1. V gave up 2 bases and J gave up 7 bases; unmatched junction bases: 9. Looked up from germline, CDR1 is SGHRS and CDR2 is YFSETQ. The CDR3 has 15 residues. CDR3 sequence reads: CASSFISGGRNEQFF. CDR3 coding DNA: TGCGCCAGCAGCTTTATTTCAGGGGGAAGGAATGAGCAGTTCTTC.

This clone was detected only once. The V and J genes are TRBV11-3 and TRBJ1-1; D unclear. The CDR3 is 14 residues long. Germline V gives CDR1 SGHNT, CDR2 YENEEA. V lost 7 bases to trimming and J lost 5 bases, with 17 bases between them. The CDR3 is CASTRGGSWTEAFF. CDR3 in DNA: TGTGCCAGCACCCGAGGAGGGTCTTGGACTGAAGCTTTCTTT.

The gene calls are TRBV9 and TRBJ1-2; D gene uncertain. There are 19 residues in the CDR3. With 4 bases removed from V and 2 bases from J, the gap between germline ends came to 27 bases. Germline V lookup: CDR1 SGDLS, CDR2 YYNGEE. The CDR3 loop is CASSLYIGMLNLSNYGYTF. In DNA form, the CDR3 reads TGTGCCAGCAGCCTTTATATCGGGATGCTGAATTTATCCAACTATGGCTACACCTTC.

The table lists this clone with a count of one. This chain links TRBV10-3 with TRBJ2-7, with a weak D call TRBD2 (6 bases). With 4 bases removed from V and 0 bases from J, the gap between germline ends came to 10 bases. The CDR3 contains 14 residues. The germline gives CDR1 ENHRY, CDR2 SYGVKD. Here the CDR3 reads CAISGGDGSYEQYF. CDR3 sequence (DNA): TGTGCCATCAGTGGGGGGGACGGCTCCTACGAGCAGTACTTC.

This rearrangement joins TRBV13 to TRBJ2-2; D is uncertain. Per germline, CDR1 PRHDT and CDR2 FYEKMQ (reference sequence). The V end was cut by 8 bases, the J end by 4 bases, with 11 bases between. CDR3 length: 13 residues. The CDR3 loop reads CASSLGTTGELFF. CDR3 nucleotides: TGTGCCAGCTCTCTAGGTACCACCGGGGAGCTGTTTTTT.

The chain is built from TRBV19 and TRBJ1-2; 11 nucleotides align to TRBD1. In germline, CDR1 is LNHDA, CDR2 SQIVND (reference sequence). This CDR3 spans 17 amino acids. V was clipped by 7 bases and J by 4 bases; unmatched bases: 14. In DNA form, the CDR3 reads TGTGCCAGTAATCTCGGACAGGGGGCCTTTTTGGGCTATGGCTACACCTTC. It codes for CASNLGQGAFLGYGYTF.

This clone was detected only once. The chain has TRBV7-7 and TRBJ2-5; the match to TRBD2 covers 14 bases. Trimming removed 6 bases from V and 4 bases from J; junction bases left unmatched: 4. The germline CDR1 and CDR2 sequences are SSHAT and FNYEAQ (reference sequence). The CDR3 is 15 amino acids. The CDR3, as DNA: TGTGCCAGCAGTTTTGGACTAGCGGGAGGAGAGACCCAGTACTTC. Amino acids: CASSFGLAGGETQYF.

This clone was observed once. This chain uses TRBV2 with TRBJ2-1; TRBD2 might be the D (5 bases). The CDR3 is made up of 15 amino acids. Germline-derived CDR1 and CDR2 are SNHLY and FYNNEI. Trimming took 2 bases from V and 1 from J, leaving 9 bases between them. The DNA of the CDR3 is TGTGCCAGCAGTGAAAGGCGGACTTCCTACAATGAGCAGTTCTTC. Encoded protein: CASSERRTSYNEQFF.

This chain uses TRBV6-5 with TRBJ1-1, with 7 bases lining up with TRBD1. V shed 6 bases, J shed 10 bases, and the junction held 11 bases outside the gene matches. CDR3 size: 13 residues. Germline CDR1 and CDR2: MNHEY and SVGAGI. In DNA form, the CDR3 reads TGTGCCAGCAGGTCAACAGGGGTACCCGTAGCTTTCTTT. It is translated as CASRSTGVPVAFF.

This chain uses TRBV12-5 with TRBJ2-1, with D maybe TRBD2 (5 bases). V was trimmed by 1 base and J by 8 bases, leaving 12 bases between them. The CDR3 consists of 14 residues. Germline lookup yields CDR1 LGHNT and CDR2 FRNRAP. CDR3 nucleotides: TGTGCTAGTGGTTTGGGGACTTTCGACGATGAGCAGTTCTTC. Translated: CASGLGTFDDEQFF.

The J gene is TRBJ2-1, the V gene TRBV13; maybe TRBD2 (5 bases). Trimming pared 6 bases from V and 10 bases from J, leaving 19 bases between. Germline V gene data show CDR1 as PRHDT and CDR2 as FYEKMQ (reference sequence). The CDR3 runs to 14 residues. CDR3 protein: CASSSQAGSGEQFF. The CDR3 DNA follows: TGTGCCAGCAGTTCGCAGGCAGGATCGGGAGAGCAGTTCTTC.

This rearrangement joins TRBV7-6 to TRBJ2-7, with 7 bases fitting TRBD1. The junction had 13 bases not matched to a gene; V was cut back by 6 bases and J by 2 bases. Germline V gene sequence: CDR1 SGHVS, CDR2 FNYEAQ. The CDR3 runs to 16 residues. The CDR3 region has the DNA TGTGCCAGCAGAGAGACCCGGACAGGCATTACCTACGAGCAGTACTTC. Translating gives CASRETRTGITYEQYF.

The gene calls are TRBV7-9 and TRBJ1-2, with D perhaps TRBD1 (6 bases). Trimming cost V 6 bases and J 6 bases, with 14 bases left between them. The CDR3 has 13 residues. From germline, CDR1 is SEHNR and CDR2 FQNEAQ (reference sequence). The CDR3 reads CASRPNRADGYTF. The CDR3 region has the DNA TGTGCCAGCAGGCCCAACAGGGCCGATGGCTACACCTTC.

The chain links TRBV19 to TRBJ1-1; weak D call: TRBD1 (6 bases). The CDR3 runs to 14 residues. V was cut by 3 bases and J by 4 bases, with 12 bases left in between. The germline V gene encodes CDR1 LNHDA and CDR2 SQIVND (reference sequence). The CDR3 loop is CASSIRDTGTEAFF. In nucleotides, the CDR3 is TGTGCCAGTAGTATCAGGGACACTGGCACTGAAGCTTTCTTT.

V and J are TRBV7-6 and TRBJ2-7; a weak D match, TRBD1 (6 bases). V dropped 1 base and J dropped 8 bases, with 21 bases sitting between them. Germline V lookup: CDR1 SGHVS, CDR2 FNYEAQ. The CDR3 runs to 16 residues. The CDR3 reads CASSLGGGAGSIQQYF. CDR3 sequence (DNA): TGTGCCAGCAGCTTAGGTGGGGGCGCCGGGTCCATCCAGCAGTACTTC.

The chain combines TRBV5-1 with TRBJ1-5; 9 positions agree with TRBD1. The CDR3 extends over 15 amino acids. With 5 bases clipped from V and 5 bases from J, the junction kept 8 bases outside the gene matches. Germline CDR1 SGHRS, CDR2 YFSETQ. CDR3 protein: CASSTSTGGYQPQHF. The CDR3 nucleotides read TGCGCCAGCAGTACCTCCACAGGGGGCTATCAGCCCCAGCATTTT.

The table lists this clone with a count of one. J is TRBJ2-1 and V is TRBV10-1, with D perhaps matching TRBD2 (5 bases). CDR1 is WNHNN, CDR2 SYGVQD, per germline (reference sequence). Trimming removed 9 bases at V and 2 bases at J, with 11 bases between. The CDR3 runs to 13 residues. CDR3 in amino acids: CASSRGTYNEQFF. The CDR3, as DNA: TGCGCCAGTTCTCGGGGAACCTACAATGAGCAGTTCTTC.